A single sample gave rise to the 19 T cell receptor beta chains below, sequenced in a study of blood T cells in healthy people across ages. It was with a sample-barcoded 5' primer and a J-beta primer mix that a second PCR of about 7 to 12 cycles was run. MiXCR, applied by TCRdb to the 5' RACE reads, yields one record per CDR3 protein. The repertoire holds more than 750,000 distinct CDR3 sequences, with almost 30% as singletons. The same sample was also studied in work on T cells of mothers and their children.

Sequences were obtained from blood. The source is a woman aged 40-49 years in good health.

The chain combines TRBV12-3 or TRBV12-4 with TRBJ2-1; D is unclear. Trimming pared 6 bases from V and 5 bases from J, leaving 11 bases between. This CDR3 has 13 residues. CDR3 amino acids: CASRIDTDNEQFF. The CDR3 bases are TGTGCCAGCAGAATAGACACCGACAATGAGCAGTTCTTC.

This clonotype was counted at least ten times. The chain employs TRBV7-9 and TRBJ2-7; the D gene could be TRBD1 or TRBD2 (5 bases each). With 10 bases removed from V and 3 bases from J, the gap between germline ends came to 16 bases. The CDR3 has 13 amino acids. Germline V gene data show CDR1 as SEHNR and CDR2 as FQNEAQ (reference sequence). DNA for the CDR3: TGTGCCACCGCAGGGTGGAGGAGCTACGAGCAGTACTTC. This translates into CATAGWRSYEQYF. Using reference TRBV7-9 and TRBJ2-7 for the parts outside the CDR3, the full variable domain is DTGVSQNPRHKITKRGQNVTFRCDPISEHNRLYWYRQTLGQGPEFLTYFQNEAQLEKSRLLSDRFSAERPKGSFSTLEIQRTEQGDSAMYLCATAGWRSYEQYFGPGTRLTVT.

In this sample, this clonotype turned up a few times. The V gene is TRBV28, the J gene TRBJ2-7; no firm D call. CDR1 and CDR2 (germline): MDHEN, SYDVKM. Between the trimmed V and J ends, which lost 7 bases and 1 base, there was a span of 8 bases. This CDR3 comprises 12 residues. In nucleotides, the CDR3 is TGTGCCAGCACCGTGGGATCCTACGAGCAGTACTTC. This codes for CASTVGSYEQYF.

This clonotype came up a few times. One junction end does not reproduce the germline sequence, and a read error may be involved. The chain couples TRBV7-9 to TRBJ1-1; 8 bases are a match to TRBD1. This CDR3 is 16 amino acids long. Germline V CDR1 and CDR2: SEHNR, FQNEAQ (reference sequence). CDR3 in amino acids: CASSLATGVKNTEAFF. Here the CDR3 DNA reads TGTGCCAGTAGCTTAGCGACAGGGGTTAAGAACACTGAAGCTTTCTTT. The full variable domain, its missing parts supplied by reference TRBV7-9 and TRBJ1-1, is DTGVSQNPRHKITKRGQNVTFRCDPISEHNRLYWYRQTLGQGPEFLTYFQNEAQLEKSRLLSDRFSAERPKGSFSTLEIQRTEQGDSAMYLCASSLATGVKNTEAFFGQGTRLTVV.

This clonotype has only a few counts. The CDR3 coding sequence is TGTGCCAGCAGCAAAAGGCAGGGGTGGAGAGATACGCAGTATTTT. Its translation is CASSKRQGWRDTQYF. V and J are TRBV7-8 and TRBJ2-3; D perhaps matches TRBD1 (6 bases). The CDR3 extends over 15 amino acids. Germline V gene sequence: CDR1 SGHVS, CDR2 FQNEAQ. Trimming shortened V by 5 bases and J by 5 bases, and 17 bases separated the two germline ends.

Many counts were recorded for this clonotype. The J gene is TRBJ2-7, the V gene TRBV7-9; possibly TRBD1 or TRBD2 for D (5 bases each). The ends were cut back, 5 bases at V and 0 bases at J, with 17 bases in the middle. The CDR3 length is 16 residues. Germline assignment: CDR1 SEHNR and CDR2 FQNEAQ (reference sequence). For the CDR3, the DNA is TGTGCCAGCAGCCACCCCCGGGACGCGCCCTCCTACGAGCAGTACTTC. This encodes CASSHPRDAPSYEQYF.

This chain joins TRBV11-2 and TRBJ1-5; D is undetermined. Germline CDR1 reads SGHAT; CDR2 reads FQNNGV. The V and J ends lost 4 bases and 6 bases respectively, with 19 bases between them. This CDR3 has 16 residues. The CDR3 sequence: CASSWTGNLVGQPQHF. The CDR3 coding sequence is TGTGCCAGCAGCTGGACCGGGAACCTCGTGGGTCAGCCCCAGCATTTT.

This clonotype was picked up a small number of times. The gene calls are TRBV4-2 and TRBJ2-3, with 8 bases lining up with TRBD2. Trimming took 0 bases from V and 5 from J; bases not matched to a gene: 7. The CDR3 has 16 residues. Per the germline V gene, CDR1 is LGHNA and CDR2 is YNFKEQ. The CDR3 here is CASSQERGLGVDTQYF. CDR3 DNA: TGTGCCAGCAGCCAAGAGCGGGGACTAGGGGTAGATACGCAGTATTTT.

Notes on this clonotype: The junction shows a germline mismatch at one end, possibly a read error. This chain joins TRBV20-1 and TRBJ2-3; 7 bases map to TRBD2. The CDR3 extends over 17 amino acids. Looked up from germline, CDR1 is DFQATT and CDR2 is SNEGSKA (reference sequence). CDR3 coding DNA: TGCAGTGCTCGACTAGCACTCAGCCGGCCTAGCACAGATATGCAGTATTTT. Its translation is CSARLALSRPSTDMQYF.

This clonotype was seen a few times. V gene TRBV10-3 combines with J gene TRBJ1-1; D not certain. This CDR3 contains 12 residues. Germline CDR1 is ENHRY and CDR2 is SYGVKD. V dropped 5 bases and J dropped 1 base, with 5 bases sitting between them. CDR3 region: CAISRGNTEAFF. CDR3 nucleotides: TGTGCCATCAGTAGAGGGAACACTGAAGCTTTCTTT.

The chain recombines TRBV7-2 with TRBJ2-7, with TRBD2 matching 11 bases. With V trimmed by 6 bases and J by 2 bases, 9 bases remained unmatched. The germline CDR1 and CDR2 sequences are SGHTA and FQGNSA. This CDR3 has 16 amino acids. In DNA, the CDR3 is TGTGCCAGCAGTGCTAGCGGGGGGACTCCACCCTACGAGCAGTACTTC. As protein: CASSASGGTPPYEQYF.

This clonotype was counted at least ten times. The chain uses TRBV7-2 and TRBJ2-5, with 9 bases aligning to TRBD1. This CDR3 comprises 16 residues. The V segment lost 4 bases and the J segment 4 bases; nucleotides outside the gene matches: 10. CDR1 and CDR2 (germline): SGHTA, FQGNSA. CDR3 sequence (DNA): TGTGCCAGCAGCTCATCGCCGGGACAGGGAGGAGAGACCCAGTACTTC. It encodes CASSSSPGQGGETQYF. Based on the CDR3 plus reference TRBV7-2 and TRBJ2-5, the full variable domain is GAGVSQSPSNKVTEKGKDVELRCDPISGHTALYWYRQSLGQGLEFLIYFQGNSAPDKSGLPSDRFSAERTGGSVSTLTIQRTQQEDSAVYLCASSSSPGQGGETQYFGPGTRLLVL.

This clonotype was counted only a few times. The chain is built from TRBV3-1 and TRBJ1-6; 10 bases match TRBD1. The V gene end was trimmed by 7 bases and the J gene end by 13 bases; junction bases not matched to a gene: 10. The V gene's germline CDR1 is LGHDT and CDR2 YNNKEL (reference sequence). CDR3 size: 14 residues. The CDR3 spells CASTPGQGSPPLHF. The CDR3 DNA reads as TGTGCCAGCACCCCGGGACAGGGGTCTCCCCCCCTCCACTTT.

The rearrangement uses TRBV6-5 and TRBJ2-1; a weak D match, TRBD2 (6 bases). Germline CDR1 and CDR2: MNHEY and SVGAGI. Trimming removed 2 bases at V and 5 bases at J, with 19 bases between. This CDR3 has 17 amino acids. The CDR3 here is CASSYVLGRRENNEQFF. The CDR3 region has the DNA TGTGCCAGCAGTTACGTACTAGGCCGTCGGGAGAACAATGAGCAGTTCTTC.

This clonotype was seen repeatedly, ten times or more. The chain links TRBV12-3 or TRBV12-4 to TRBJ2-1; TRBD2 matches at 7 bases. The CDR3 runs to 14 residues. V lost 6 bases and J lost 3; bases outside the gene matches: 5. CDR3 protein: CASRSGGYYNEQFF. The DNA of the CDR3 is TGTGCCAGCAGGTCGGGGGGATACTACAATGAGCAGTTCTTC.

This clonotype was counted between two and nine times. The chain combines TRBV5-1 with TRBJ2-3; possibly TRBD1 or TRBD2 for D (5 bases each). The CDR3 totals 14 residues. Per the germline V gene, CDR1 is SGHRS and CDR2 is YFSETQ. V lost 4 bases and J lost 6, with 15 bases in between. The CDR3 protein is CASSAGTLADTQYF. In nucleotides, the CDR3 is TGCGCCAGCAGCGCCGGGACCCTGGCGGATACGCAGTATTTT.

The chain joins TRBV24-1 to TRBJ2-1; a possible D gene is TRBD2 (5 bases). The CDR3 spans 14 residues. The germline V gene encodes CDR1 KGHDR and CDR2 SFDVKD. With 4 bases removed from V and 10 bases from J, the gap between germline ends came to 16 bases. The DNA of the CDR3 is TGTGCCACCAGTGAAGGAGGACCCAGCTACGAGCAGTTCTTC. It translates to CATSEGGPSYEQFF.

The chain has TRBV12-3 or TRBV12-4 and TRBJ2-1; TRBD1 aligns across 10 bases. J lost 5 bases, V lost 5 bases, and 3 bases had no gene match. The CDR3 is made up of 14 amino acids. CDR3 DNA: TGTGCCAGCAGTGACAGGGGGCGGAACAATGAGCAGTTCTTC. Its protein is CASSDRGRNNEQFF.

In its sample, this clonotype was seen a few times. The chain links TRBV5-1 to TRBJ1-1; tentative D call: TRBD1 (5 bases). CDR3 length: 14 amino acids. Germline CDR1 is SGHRS and CDR2 is YFSETQ. V dropped 0 bases and J dropped 3 bases, with 9 bases sitting between them. CDR3 sequence (DNA): TGCGCCAGCAGCTTGGTCGCAGGGCACACTGAAGCTTTCTTT. Protein sequence: CASSLVAGHTEAFF.